This TCR beta chain originates from a study of T cells in Graves' hyperthyroidism and ophthalmopathy (dated by TCRdb to between 2018 and 2021). Describing the broader study: To identify TCR V-J signatures that set the groups apart, the researchers used a discovery cohort of 90 to 100 patients, made up of about 44 with Graves' ophthalmopathy and 57 with stable Graves' hyperthyroidism. Prospective prediction of ophthalmopathy was tested in an independent validation cohort consisting of about 19 hyperthyroidism patients and over 15 patients who later progressed to ophthalmopathy. The approximately 100 discovery patients were randomly divided into training and test sets at a 7:3 ratio. Thyroid tissue and blood T-cell repertoires from six Graves' hyperthyroidism patients were also compared in the study. Once sampling was done, hyperthyroidism patients were given methimazole at a starting dose of 30 mg daily, whereas ophthalmopathy patients were given high-dose intravenous methylprednisolone. The paper reports TCR Vbeta CDR3 sequencing of roughly 140 peripheral blood samples: 43 ophthalmopathy, about 75 hyperthyroidism and around 17 progressor patients.

Any patient with an uncontrolled infection, another autoimmune disease, pregnancy or lactation was excluded. Diagnoses relied on clinical symptoms, serum thyroxine and TRAb, thyroid ultrasound and orbital computed tomography. Total RNA was extracted with Trizol reagent, and quality was checked on an Agilent 2100 Bioanalyzer. Amplification of TCR beta CDR3 regions was carried out from RNA transcripts. The TCR CDR3 was subjected to a first round of RT-PCR using the HTBI primer set and the Qiagen OneStep RT-PCR kit. A second multiplex PCR round built the libraries, followed by size selection and purification. Paired-end sequencing of the libraries was performed with 100 bp reads on an Illumina HiSeq2000. The source study handled its data this way. SOAPnuke was used to process the raw data, with reads discarded if the reads contained adapters or uncalled bases, had a mean Phred below 15, or lacked an exact constant-primer or identifier match. COPE v1.2.5 was used to merge the high-quality paired reads, and each unique nucleotide sequence was defined as a clonotype. MiTCR v1.1 was used to align clonotypes to the IMGT TRBV, TRBD and TRBJ reference segments. Analysis was restricted to V-J combinations with a frequency above 0.0001, which covered roughly 99% of repertoires. The TCS score was defined as F50 (clonal expansion) divided by E x V (chaos), with BLOSUM62-based TCRdist calculated between CDR3 peptides within each V-J. Welch's t-statistics and random forest reduced 500 to 650 V-J features to 10 to 15, which were used in a naive Bayes classifier (R e1071). The Morisita-Horn index was used to measure how similar the thyroid and blood repertoires were. TCRdb reworked the public reads: Q25 trimming with fastp, MiXCR clone assembly, productive beta chains retained. Rows with a matching CDR3 protein are joined into one entry that keeps the most common DNA and genes. These V and J calls originate from TCRdb's pipeline instead of the authors' own analysis. For this sample there are 550,000 to 700,000 distinct CDR3 sequences; 35% to 55% appear just once. 15% to 20% of the sample is held by the ten biggest clonotypes.

Study-wide findings and limitations: In validation, progression to ophthalmopathy was predicted by the model with 70% to 71% sensitivity and 72.22% specificity, a median of about 6 months before onset. Most expanded thyroid clonotypes (frequency above 0.001) were also detected in blood, suggesting blood repertoires may reflect thyroid immune responses. A model built on a 13 V-J signature distinguished ophthalmopathy from stable hyperthyroidism, reaching approximately 89% sensitivity and about 81% specificity in cross-validation and 80%/75% in testing. No statistical method was used to fix the sample size in advance, and group allocation was not hidden from the investigators.

Concerning this clonotype: Its antigen remains unidentified. It has no much larger one-base neighbor in the sample; base qualities were not kept.

The CDR3 numbers 15 residues from cysteine through phenylalanine. Left in the record is the CDR3 DNA by itself, 45 bases read in frame from the first base. V is cut back by 5 bases and J by 0 bases, with 6 bases in the junction unmatched. From a lookup of the germline V gene, CDR1 and CDR2 are SGDLS and YYNGEE. Sequencing was done on a sample of peripheral blood or thyroid tissue (not recorded which). Recombination joined TRBV9 with TRBJ2-5; 8 of the junction bases match TRBD1. The TCR was taken from an adult woman with Graves' disease, either hyperthyroidism or ophthalmopathy (not recorded which). The DNA sequence is as follows: TGTGCCAGCAGGGGGGACAGGAGATACCAAGAGACCCAGTACTTC. Translated, this is CASRGDRRYQETQYF. The CDR3, completed at both ends by the reference TRBV9 and TRBJ2-5 genes, gives the full variable domain DSGVTQTPKHLITATGQRVTLRCSPRSGDLSVYWYQQSLDQGLQFLIQYYNGEERAKGNILERFSAQQFPDLHSELNLSSLELGDSALYFCASRGDRRYQETQYFGPGTRLLVL.